The 6 T cell receptor beta chains reported below all come from one sample, sequenced in a study of type 1 regulatory T cells. TCRdb passed the reads through MiXCR, listing each CDR3 protein once. This sample has some 90,000 distinct CDR3 sequences; 31% occur once, and the top ten carry approximately 2.2%. Sequencing input: CD4+ T cells, either the whole sample or a sorted fraction (not recorded which). The source of these receptors is a human donor in good health.

This clonotype has a handful of counts. The rearrangement links TRBV12-3 or TRBV12-4 to TRBJ2-4; D call uncertain. The CDR3 is 13 amino acids. The V and J ends lost 3 bases and 4 bases respectively, with 7 bases between them. The CDR3 loop reads CASSFGEKNIQYF. CDR3 nucleotides: TGTGCCAGCAGTTTTGGAGAAAAAAACATTCAGTACTTC.

This clonotype has more than one count but fewer than ten. The rearrangement uses TRBV20-1 and TRBJ2-1; 8 bases align to TRBD2. Germline CDR1 reads DFQATT; CDR2 reads SNEGSKA (reference sequence). J was trimmed by 8 bases and V by 8 bases; bases with no gene match: 11. The length of the CDR3 is 13 residues. The CDR3 DNA reads TGCAGTTCCAATCCAGCGGGAGTCGATGAGCAGTTCTTC. It yields the protein CSSNPAGVDEQFF.

This clonotype was counted a few times. CDR3: CASSFGGTGELFF. CDR3 DNA: TGTGCCAGCAGCTTCGGGGGAACCGGGGAGCTGTTTTTT. The genes are TRBV11-2 and TRBJ2-2; maybe TRBD2 (6 bases). This CDR3 comprises 13 residues. V dropped 3 bases and J dropped 5 bases, with 7 bases sitting between them. CDR1 and CDR2 (germline): SGHAT, FQNNGV.

The V gene is TRBV7-9, the J gene TRBJ1-3; D remains ambiguous. The CDR3 has 16 residues. The V and J ends lost 8 bases and 1 base respectively, with 18 bases between them. The germline CDR1 and CDR2 sequences are SEHNR and FQNEAQ (reference sequence). The CDR3 DNA sequence: TGTGCCAGCGGCTCCTACCGCCGCAGGTCTGGAAACACCATATATTTT. Its translation: CASGSYRRRSGNTIYF. Full variable domain (rest looked up from reference TRBV7-9 and TRBJ1-3): DTGVSQNPRHKITKRGQNVTFRCDPISEHNRLYWYRQTLGQGPEFLTYFQNEAQLEKSRLLSDRFSAERPKGSFSTLEIQRTEQGDSAMYLCASGSYRRRSGNTIYFGEGSWLTVV.

The chain employs TRBV9 and TRBJ1-6, with no clear D. The CDR3 loop spans 17 amino acids. Germline V gene lookup returns CDR1 SGDLS and CDR2 YYNGEE. Trimming removed 2 bases at V and 7 bases at J, with 19 bases between. Here the CDR3 DNA reads TGTGCCAGCAGCGTTGCCCCGGTCGGAATGAGGAATTCACCCCTCCACTTT. This translates into CASSVAPVGMRNSPLHF.

The rearrangement joins TRBV20-1 to TRBJ2-2; 9 bases are shared with TRBD1. V lost 0 bases and J lost 4; bases outside the gene matches: 6. The germline gives CDR1 DFQATT, CDR2 SNEGSKA (reference sequence). The CDR3 consists of 16 residues. The chain's CDR3 is CSARDLRDRATGELFF. CDR3 bases: TGCAGTGCTAGAGATCTCCGGGACAGGGCCACCGGGGAGCTGTTTTTT.